Following are 9 T cell receptor beta chains from one sample sequenced in a study of CD8+ T cells in alopecia areata. As the sequencing template, cDNA was produced by extracting RNA and reverse transcribing it. Assay: immunoSEQ multiplex PCR; the TCRdb copy retains only in-frame clones and omits some. The sample shows around 150,000 clones, 55% of them seen only once. Material for sequencing was CD4+ T cells sorted from blood. The receptors come from a human donor in good health.

The chain carries TRBV25-1 and TRBJ1-1, with 9 nucleotides matching TRBD1. CDR1 and CDR2 from the germline V gene are MGHDK and SYGVNS. CDR3 size: 14 residues. V was pared by 8 bases and J by 3 bases, with 7 bases of the junction left unmatched. Written as DNA, the CDR3 is TGTGCCAGCCACCGGACAGGGGCGGACACTGAAGCTTTCTTT. Amino acids: CASHRTGADTEAFF. The entire variable domain, with the rest obtained from reference TRBV25-1 and TRBJ1-1, is as follows: EADIYQTPRYLVIGTGKKITLECSQTMGHDKMYWYQQDPGMELHLIHYSYGVNSTEKGDLSSESTVSRIRTEHFPLTLESARPSHTSQYLCASHRTGADTEAFFGQGTRLTVV.

CDR3 sequence reads: CASSVMGVPGANVLTF. The CDR3 DNA is TGTGCCAGCAGTGTGATGGGGGTACCTGGGGCCAACGTCCTGACTTTC. The chain is built from TRBV2 and TRBJ2-6; D possibly uses TRBD1 or TRBD2 (5 bases each). This CDR3 comprises 16 residues. Trimming stripped 4 bases from V and 2 bases from J, with 12 bases between. Per germline, CDR1 SNHLY and CDR2 FYNNEI.

This rearrangement joins TRBV15 to TRBJ2-5; D is ambiguous. Germline V gives CDR1 LNHNV, CDR2 YYDKDF (reference sequence). The CDR3 consists of 14 residues. Trimming shortened V by 5 bases and J by 2 bases, and 12 bases separated the two germline ends. The CDR3 DNA reads TGTGCCACCAGCGGAATCCATCCGCAAGAGACCCAGTACTTC. Translating it yields CATSGIHPQETQYF.

The chain recombines TRBV2 with TRBJ1-2, with 8 nucleotides matching TRBD1. V lost 9 bases to trimming and J lost 5 bases; unmatched junction nucleotides: 14. The CDR3 contains 15 residues. Germline loops: CDR1 SNHLY, CDR2 FYNNEI. For the CDR3, the DNA is TGTGCCAGGGGCTCGACAGGGGCGACAACTTATGGCTACACCTTC. It is translated as CARGSTGATTYGYTF.

The chain carries TRBV29-1 and TRBJ1-2; D unclear. The CDR3 sequence is 12 residues long. V dropped 4 bases and J dropped 7 bases, with 13 bases sitting between them. Germline CDR1 is SQVTM and CDR2 is ANQGSEA. The DNA of the CDR3 is TGCAGCGTTGGAGAAACCAGGAGTGGCTACACCTTC. Its protein is CSVGETRSGYTF. Looking up the rest from reference TRBV29-1 and TRBJ1-2 gives the full variable domain: SAVISQKPSRDICQRGTSLTIQCQVDSQVTMMFWYRQQPGQSLTLIATANQGSEATYESGFVIDKFPISRPNLTFSTLTVSNMSPEDSSIYLCSVGETRSGYTFGSGTRLTVV.

V gene TRBV4-1 combines with J gene TRBJ2-6; the D call may be TRBD1 or TRBD2 (5 bases each). From germline, CDR1 is MGHRA and CDR2 YSYEKL. The CDR3 is 15 residues long. The V gene lost 3 bases and the J gene lost 4 bases, with 10 bases spanning the gap. The CDR3 nucleotides read TGCGCCAGCAGCCAGTTCGGGGCCGGGGCCAACGTCCTGACTTTC. As protein: CASSQFGAGANVLTF.

The chain carries TRBV9 and TRBJ1-2; TRBD1 matches 9 bases. The germline V gene has CDR1 SGDLS and CDR2 YYNGEE. The CDR3 is 15 residues long. V lost 2 bases to trimming and J lost 8 bases; unmatched junction nucleotides: 10. Here the CDR3 DNA reads TGTGCCAGCAGCGTTCAAACAGGGGGCTATTCAGGCTACACCTTC. It is translated as CASSVQTGGYSGYTF.

The chain carries TRBV29-1 and TRBJ2-1, with D possibly being TRBD2 (5 bases). CDR1 SQVTM and CDR2 ANQGSEA come from the germline V gene. Deletions cut 7 bases from V and 0 bases from J, with 13 bases between. This CDR3 comprises 14 residues. The CDR3 loop reads CSGLGGVSYNEQFF. The DNA of the CDR3 is TGCAGCGGCTTAGGAGGAGTCTCCTACAATGAGCAGTTCTTC.

This clone was recorded many times. For the CDR3, the DNA is TGTGCCAGCAGTTACTCGAGTCAGGGAATAGAAGCTTTCTTT. Translated, it gives CASSYSSQGIEAFF. This chain connects TRBV6-6 to TRBJ1-1; a possible D gene is TRBD1 (5 bases). Germline V CDR1 and CDR2: MNHNY, SVGAGI (reference sequence). V gave up 0 bases and J gave up 8 bases, with 13 bases separating them. CDR3 length: 14 amino acids.